This T cell receptor beta chain came from a study of blood T cell repertoires in COVID-19. Whole-study context: Both acute and convalescent COVID-19 samples were obtained from the United States, Italy and Spain.

The CDR3 length is 13 residues. V dropped 6 bases and J dropped 8; count of bases not matched to a gene: 6. Germline values: CDR1 SGHTA, CDR2 FQGNSA. A few counts support this clone. Assay: immunoSEQ multiplex PCR; the TCRdb copy retains only in-frame clones and omits some. The sample carries some 150,000 clones, approximately 85% recorded once. This clonotype was obtained from a man in his sixties who had recovered from COVID-19. The V call is TRBV7-2, the J call TRBJ1-4; 7 bases fit TRBD1. The sequencing input was peripheral blood. DNA for the CDR3: TGTGCCAGCAGAGACAGGGTAGAGGAAAAACTGTTTTTT. Translating it yields CASRDRVEEKLFF. Based on the CDR3 plus reference TRBV7-2 and TRBJ1-4, the full variable domain is GAGVSQSPSNKVTEKGKDVELRCDPISGHTALYWYRQSLGQGLEFLIYFQGNSAPDKSGLPSDRFSAERTGGSVSTLTIQRTQQEDSAVYLCASRDRVEEKLFFGSGTQLSVL.